Included here is one TCR beta chain sequence, with context. What this receptor recognizes is not known. Relative to the germline gene, one junction end is altered; a read error may explain this. This specimen belongs to a study of beta chain features in type 1 diabetes (dated by TCRdb to 2016 to 2018). Regarding the study in general: Mean age, gender distribution, total cell number and subset yield were not different between patients and healthy donors. A total of 100 million to 110 million sorted cells were examined across all samples, and a strong correlation was observed between cell number per subset and RNA yield. In the study, TCRB repertoires of sorted circulating CD4+ T cell subsets from recently diagnosed type 1 diabetes patients were compared with those of matched healthy donors. Naive and central memory subsets were obtained from all 30 or so donors, but regulatory and stem cell-like memory subsets were isolated from only 8 patients and about 8 healthy donors.

Overall study outcomes, separate from this receptor: Because the HLA sub-analyses included only small numbers of individuals, any influence of HLA type on TCRB rearrangement was left unresolved. Shorter templates might have been favored by PCR, but patient and control samples were amplified and corrected together, so both groups would have been affected equally by any skew. A moderate but significant shortening of TCRB CDR3 length was observed in type 1 diabetes patients in all four CD4+ subsets. Naive, central memory and regulatory TCRB repertoires appeared more similar among patients than among healthy donors. Because cDNA was sequenced instead of genomic DNA, activated cells with high expression could be over-represented, although the groups did not differ in activation or CD3 levels. At VDJ recombination sites, type 1 diabetes patients had fewer insertions and more deleted nucleotides, which implies abnormalities in thymic rearrangement.

Per the germline V gene, SGHTA is the CDR1 and FQGNSA is the CDR2. Spanning cysteine to phenylalanine, the CDR3 consists of 16 amino acids. Only the CDR3 region is kept as DNA, spanning 48 bases read in frame from base 1. A single peripheral blood draw of 90 to 150 mL on average was collected from each donor into heparinised tubes. A BD FACSAria II and a panel including CD45RO, CCR7, CD25, CD127, CD95 and CD27 were used to sort naive, central memory, regulatory and stem cell-like memory CD4+ T cells. All sorted populations exceeded 98% purity. PBMCs were isolated right away by Lymphoprep density gradient centrifugation and were stained directly, without culture. To minimize batch effects, samples were stained and sorted in pairs, one healthy donor with one patient per experiment. The entire amount of isolated RNA was reverse transcribed using the High Capacity cDNA Reverse Transcription Kit, so the sequenced TCRB transcripts were expressed ones. Deep immunoSEQ sequencing was performed on naive, central memory and regulatory T cell samples, with an average of approximately 3.9 million total reads per sample. Sorted cells were lysed in RLT buffer and RNA was extracted with DNase-treated RNeasy Micro or Mini kits, depending on cell number. To prevent cross-contamination, every cell subset was processed on its own, while patient and healthy donor samples were processed together. Using the immunoSEQ multiplex PCR, TCRB sequences were amplified from cDNA into 87-bp fragments spanning the CDR3 region. The amplicons were sequenced using the Illumina HiSeq platform. Per the original workflow: PCR bias was computationally corrected using synthetic template baselines, reads within Hamming distance 2 were collapsed, and singletons that could not be merged were discarded. By aligning reads against IMGT, V, D and J genes, CDR3 length, and insertions or deletions at six rearrangement sites were assigned. Within each subset, clonotype counts were normalized to sorted cell number, after which true diversity and Gini coefficients were computed with the tcR R package. The overlap coefficient, calculated on TCRB nucleotide sequences, was used to quantify repertoire sharing. Out-of-frame TCRB sequences from naive cells were analyzed to stand in for the pre-selection repertoire. Not all clones reach the TCRdb copy of this immuneACCESS table, which keeps in-frame sequences only. Checked studies attribute under half of the gap to unresolved V genes and leave the rest unexplained. V and J calls and clone size are as listed in that table; D and trimming were resolved from the DNA. Present in this sample are about 660,000 clones, roughly 13% of which were seen just once. In total, the top ten clones hold roughly 0.04% of the sample.

The chain joins TRBV7-2 to TRBJ1-3; no D gene can be assigned with confidence. Sequencing was performed on naive CD4+ T cells from blood. This sample's cell subset or site label indicates: true naive CD4+ T cells. This sequence originates from a young man with type 1 diabetes. DNA sequence: TGTGCCAGCAGCCTAGCGTCAGTTCTCTCTGGAAACACCATATATTTT. It is translated as CASSLASVLSGNTIYF.